Listed below are T cell receptor beta chains from one sample, sequenced in a study of cytomegalovirus exposure and HLA in healthy donors. Produced via immunoSEQ multiplex PCR; TCRdb's table is partial and in-frame only. The table has roughly 150,000 clones, 70% to 80% seen once; the top ten hold 6.5% to 7%. Sequenced: PBMCs. Receptors originate from a man aged 40-49 years in good health and CMV-seropositive. Each CDR3 is given with its conserved first and last residue. The order of the fields is clone size, D gene, J gene, CDR3 length, V gene, CDR3 DNA, CDR3 protein. D genes are given only for firm matches. Clone size is not always given. Where it is, it says once, few, many or a class for expanded clones.

size: -
D: TRBD1
J: TRBJ1-5
length: 18
V: TRBV27
DNA: TGTGCCAGCAGTCCCCGACAGGGGGTTCCATATAGCAATCAGCCCCAGCATTTT
CDR3: CASSPRQGVPYSNQPQHF

size: once
D: -
J: TRBJ2-5
length: 13
V: TRBV5-4
DNA: TGTGCCAGCAGCGTGGACTCTCAAGAGACCCAGTACTTC
CDR3: CASSVDSQETQYF

size: -
D: TRBD1
J: TRBJ2-6
length: 19
V: TRBV28
DNA: TGTGCCAGCAGCTTGAAGACGGGACAGCCACGCTCTGGGGCCAACGTCCTGACTTTC
CDR3: CASSLKTGQPRSGANVLTF

size: -
D: TRBD1
J: TRBJ1-4
length: 15
V: TRBV7-9
DNA: TGTGCCAGCAGCTTGGACAGGGCGACTAATGAAAAACTGTTTTTT
CDR3: CASSLDRATNEKLFF

size: few
D: TRBD2
J: TRBJ2-1
length: 20
V: TRBV9
DNA: TGTGCCAGCAGCGCCTCCCGTCTTAGCGGGAGGGGCTTATCCTACAATGAGCAGTTCTTC
CDR3: CASSASRLSGRGLSYNEQFF

size: -
D: -
J: TRBJ2-1
length: 16
V: TRBV5-1
DNA: TGCGCCAGCAGCTTGGTGGGAGTAAAGGTCGCTAATGAGCAGTTCTTC
CDR3: CASSLVGVKVANEQFF

size: -
D: -
J: TRBJ2-1
length: 14
V: TRBV19
DNA: TGTGCCAGTACCCTTTCCCCGAACTCCAATGAGCAGTTCTTC
CDR3: CASTLSPNSNEQFF

size: -
D: TRBD1
J: TRBJ2-7
length: 12
V: TRBV30
DNA: TGTGCCTGGAGTCGGCAGGGGGACGAGCAGTACTTC
CDR3: CAWSRQGDEQYF

size: -
D: -
J: TRBJ1-1
length: 14
V: TRBV5-4
DNA: TGTGCCAGCAGCTTGGTTGGGGCGAACACTGAAGCTTTCTTT
CDR3: CASSLVGANTEAFF

size: -
D: -
J: TRBJ2-3
length: 15
V: TRBV7-8
DNA: TGTGCCAGCAGCTTAGGAGGAGCCCCCACAGATACGCAGTATTTT
CDR3: CASSLGGAPTDTQYF

size: -
D: -
J: TRBJ2-1
length: 15
V: TRBV9
DNA: TGTGCCAGCAGCGTAGGAGGGGGACGGTCGAATGAGCAGTTCTTC
CDR3: CASSVGGGRSNEQFF

size: -
D: TRBD2
J: TRBJ2-7
length: 14
V: TRBV28
DNA: TGTGCCAGCAGCCCGGGGGGGGTCACCGTCGAGCAGTACTTC
CDR3: CASSPGGVTVEQYF

size: -
D: TRBD1
J: TRBJ1-1
length: 14
V: TRBV30
DNA: TGTGCCTGGGACCCCCGGCAGGGGGCCGCTGAAGCTTTCTTT
CDR3: CAWDPRQGAAEAFF

size: -
D: -
J: TRBJ2-3
length: 16
V: TRBV27
DNA: TGTGCCAGCACCAAGATGGGGAGCCTTAGCACAGATACGCAGTATTTT
CDR3: CASTKMGSLSTDTQYF

size: -
D: TRBD2
J: TRBJ2-7
length: 20
V: TRBV4-1
DNA: TGCGCCAGCGGGGGACGGCGTCCCGGGACTAGCGGGAGGGCCCCCTACGAGCAGTACTTC
CDR3: CASGGRRPGTSGRAPYEQYF

size: -
D: -
J: TRBJ1-1
length: 13
V: TRBV6-1
DNA: TGTGCCACCCGTCAGGTAGAAAACACTGAAGCTTTCTTT
CDR3: CATRQVENTEAFF